Each of the 9 T cell receptor beta chains below was sequenced from the same sample in a study of CD8 T cells in Susac syndrome. RNA in amounts of roughly 0.5 to 1 ug was reverse transcribed with random hexamers. A single record per CDR3 protein comes from TCRdb applying MiXCR to the immunoSEQ multiplex PCR reads. The table includes 150,000 to 160,000 distinct CDR3 sequences, about 95% detected once. Material: CD4+ T cells from PBMCs. Every receptor here comes from a human donor with Susac syndrome.

This chain links TRBV27 with TRBJ2-2; D perhaps matches TRBD2 (7 bases). Trimming took 8 bases from V and 7 from J, leaving 23 bases between them. This CDR3 spans 16 amino acids. Per the germline V gene, CDR1 is MNHEY and CDR2 is SMNVEV (reference sequence). CDR3 DNA sequence: TGTGCCAGCGCGATGGTGGGCGGGGGCGGGAACGGGGAGCTGTTTTTT. Translation: CASAMVGGGGNGELFF.

V usage is TRBV24-1 and J usage is TRBJ2-5; no reliable D call. The CDR3 extends over 10 amino acids. The germline V gene encodes CDR1 KGHDR and CDR2 SFDVKD. The CDR3 sequence is CGGVRETQYF. The CDR3 nucleotides read TGTGGAGGTGTTCGGGAGACCCAGTACTTC.

This chain uses TRBV20-1 with TRBJ1-2; 8 nucleotides align to TRBD1. Germline values: CDR1 DFQATT, CDR2 SNEGSKA (reference sequence). Trimming at V came to 6 bases and at J to 0 bases, leaving 12 bases not matched to a gene. The CDR3 extends over 16 amino acids. The CDR3 coding sequence is TGCAGTGCGCCAATGGACAGGGTCGCGGCTAACTATGGCTACACCTTC. Its protein product is CSAPMDRVAANYGYTF.

The V call is TRBV14, the J call TRBJ2-5, with 9 bases identical to TRBD1. Germline V CDR1 and CDR2: SGHDN, FVKESK. There are 15 residues in the CDR3. The ends lost 4 bases at V and 5 bases at J; junction bases unmatched: 8. The CDR3 DNA is TGTGCCAGCAGCCTACTGGGACAGGGAACGGAGACCCAGTACTTC. This encodes CASSLLGQGTETQYF.

The chain links TRBV20-1 to TRBJ2-2; perhaps D is TRBD1 or TRBD2 (5 bases each). Trimming left V 2 bases short and J 6 bases short, with 13 bases between. Germline CDR1 is DFQATT and CDR2 is SNEGSKA (reference sequence). The CDR3 has 14 amino acids. This CDR3 reads CSARPPGTAGELFF. CDR3 nucleotide sequence: TGCAGTGCTAGACCCCCCGGGACGGCCGGGGAGCTGTTTTTT.

V is TRBV7-2 and J is TRBJ2-5; 9 bases map to TRBD2. The ends lost 0 bases at V and 5 bases at J; junction bases unmatched: 1. In germline, CDR1 is SGHTA, CDR2 FQGNSA. The CDR3 extends over 14 amino acids. The CDR3 protein is CASSLASGRETQYF. In DNA, the CDR3 is TGTGCCAGCAGCTTAGCCAGCGGGAGGGAGACCCAGTACTTC.

The genes are TRBV4-3 and TRBJ2-3; TRBD1 might be the D (6 bases). The ends were cut back, 1 base at V and 3 bases at J, with 14 bases in the middle. The CDR3 is 16 residues long. In germline, CDR1 is LGHNA, CDR2 YSLEER. The CDR3 reads CASSQGTAFGTDTQYF. The CDR3 nucleotides read TGCGCCAGCAGCCAAGGGACAGCATTTGGAACAGATACGCAGTATTTT.

J is TRBJ2-5 and V is TRBV3-1; either TRBD1 or TRBD2 may fit D (6 bases each). The CDR3 is 16 residues long. Germline V lookup: CDR1 LGHDT, CDR2 YNNKEL (reference sequence). Trimming shortened V by 4 bases and J by 4 bases, and 19 bases separated the two germline ends. The CDR3, as DNA: TGTGCCAGCAGCCCCGGGGCCGGGGGCCTGAGAGAGACCCAGTACTTC. Translation: CASSPGAGGLRETQYF.

This rearrangement joins TRBV4-1 to TRBJ1-5, with D maybe TRBD1 (6 bases). This CDR3 has 15 amino acids. Trimming left V 4 bases short and J 3 bases short, with 13 bases between. Per germline, CDR1 MGHRA and CDR2 YSYEKL. CDR3: CASSLQGMLNQPQHF. In DNA, the CDR3 is TGCGCCAGCAGCCTACAGGGTATGCTCAATCAGCCCCAGCATTTT.